A single sample gave rise to the 17 T cell receptor beta chains below, sequenced in a study of T cells in localized non-small cell lung cancer. Assay used: immunoSEQ multiplex PCR; TCRdb lists only in-frame clones, some missing. The sample contains approximately 35,000 clones, about 90% of which appear only once. Sequencing was performed on PBMCs, taken before any cancer treatment. These TCRs come from a man aged 40 to 69 with stage II lung adenocarcinoma.

The V call is TRBV18, the J call TRBJ2-6; D call uncertain. In germline, CDR1 is KGHSH, CDR2 LQKENI. The CDR3 covers 13 residues. V lost 8 bases and J lost 0, with 5 bases in between. DNA of the CDR3: TGTGCCAGCCTCAACTCTGGGGCCAACGTCCTGACTTTC. Its protein product is CASLNSGANVLTF.

The chain uses TRBV6-5 and TRBJ1-3; D unresolved. Germline V gene data show CDR1 as MNHEY and CDR2 as SVGAGI. V was cut by 8 bases and J by 1 base, with 9 bases left in between. CDR3 size: 13 residues. The CDR3 DNA sequence: TGTGCCAGCTCGGATACTTCTGGAAACACCATATATTTT. Protein sequence: CASSDTSGNTIYF.

V usage is TRBV25-1 and J usage is TRBJ2-4; unclear D gene. The CDR3 has 15 amino acids. The V end was cut by 1 base, the J end by 8 bases, with 15 bases between. Per the germline V gene, CDR1 is MGHDK and CDR2 is SYGVNS. The CDR3 DNA is TGTGCCAGCAGTGAATTTTTGGGCTCGGCGGACATTCAGTACTTC. Translation: CASSEFLGSADIQYF.

This chain connects TRBV10-3 to TRBJ2-1, with 14 bases lining up with TRBD2. Germline CDR1 and CDR2: ENHRY and SYGVKD. CDR3 length equals 16 residues. V lost 11 bases to trimming and J lost 5 bases; unmatched junction nucleotides: 11. The CDR3 DNA is TGTGCCGCCTGGGCCCTGACTAGCGGGAGGGACAATGAGCAGTTCTTC. It translates to CAAWALTSGRDNEQFF.

The chain carries TRBV7-3 and TRBJ2-3; D not resolved. From germline, CDR1 is SGHTA and CDR2 FQGTGA. V was pared by 2 bases and J by 2 bases, with 8 bases between. CDR3 length: 14 residues. Written as DNA, the CDR3 is TGTGCCAGCAGCTTAGGACCCTCCACAGATACGCAGTATTTT. Amino acids: CASSLGPSTDTQYF.

The J gene is TRBJ2-5, the V gene TRBV7-9, with 8 positions matching TRBD1. CDR1 is SEHNR, CDR2 FQNEAQ, per germline (reference sequence). The CDR3 is 14 amino acids. V lost 4 bases, J lost 2 bases, and 3 bases stayed unmatched. The CDR3 DNA sequence: TGTGCCAGCAGCTCGGACAGGGTTCAAGAGACCCAGTACTTC. It is translated as CASSSDRVQETQYF. Full variable domain (outside the CDR3, taken from reference TRBV7-9 and TRBJ2-5): DTGVSQNPRHKITKRGQNVTFRCDPISEHNRLYWYRQTLGQGPEFLTYFQNEAQLEKSRLLSDRFSAERPKGSFSTLEIQRTEQGDSAMYLCASSSDRVQETQYFGPGTRLLVL.

V is TRBV14 and J is TRBJ2-3; D is uncertain. The V and J ends lost 1 base and 3 bases respectively, with 11 bases between them. The CDR3 runs to 15 residues. Germline V gene sequence: CDR1 SGHDN, CDR2 FVKESK. The DNA of the CDR3 is TGTGCCAGCAGCCAAGGAGTTGTTGTTACAGATACGCAGTATTTT. Protein product: CASSQGVVVTDTQYF.

This chain links TRBV7-2 with TRBJ2-7; D is possibly TRBD2 (5 bases). Germline V gives CDR1 SGHTA, CDR2 FQGNSA. This CDR3 contains 14 residues. V was shortened by 1 base and J by 3 bases, with 10 bases between the two germline ends. CDR3 residues: CASSLGRALYEQYF. CDR3 DNA sequence: TGTGCCAGCAGCTTAGGGCGGGCGCTCTACGAGCAGTACTTC.

In its sample, this clone was seen once. The chain uses TRBV5-1 and TRBJ2-5, with no clear D. Per the germline V gene, CDR1 is SGHRS and CDR2 is YFSETQ. V dropped 0 bases and J dropped 11 bases, with 17 bases sitting between them. The CDR3 is 14 amino acids. CDR3: CASSLDGRNTEQYF. CDR3 coding DNA: TGCGCCAGCAGCTTGGACGGCAGAAATACAGAGCAGTACTTC. Looking up the rest from reference TRBV5-1 and TRBJ2-5 gives the full variable domain: KAGVTQTPRYLIKTRGQQVTLSCSPISGHRSVSWYQQTPGQGLQFLFEYFSETQRNKGNFPGRFSGRQFSNSRSEMNVSTLELGDSALYLCASSLDGRNTEQYFGPGTRLLVL.

The V and J genes are TRBV19 and TRBJ2-7, with D perhaps matching TRBD1 (7 bases). The CDR3 has 14 amino acids. CDR1 LNHDA and CDR2 SQIVND come from the germline V gene (reference sequence). V lost 5 bases to trimming and J lost 2 bases, with 13 bases between them. This CDR3 reads CASSWRDSTYEQYF. The CDR3 nucleotides read TGTGCCAGTAGTTGGAGGGACAGTACCTACGAGCAGTACTTC.

This chain uses TRBV11-2 with TRBJ2-3; 10 positions match TRBD2. V shed 5 bases, J shed 2 bases, and the junction held 7 bases outside the gene matches. CDR1 and CDR2 (germline): SGHAT, FQNNGV. The CDR3 is made up of 16 amino acids. CDR3 nucleotides: TGTGCCAGCAGCCGCCGGACTAGCGGTTACACAGATACGCAGTATTTT. This translates into CASSRRTSGYTDTQYF. The full variable domain, its missing parts supplied by reference TRBV11-2 and TRBJ2-3, is EAGVAQSPRYKIIEKRQSVAFWCNPISGHATLYWYQQILGQGPKLLIQFQNNGVVDDSQLPKDRFSAERLKGVDSTLKIQPAKLEDSAVYLCASSRRTSGYTDTQYFGPGTRLTVL.

This rearrangement joins TRBV2 to TRBJ2-5, with 7 bases fitting TRBD1. Germline CDR1 reads SNHLY; CDR2 reads FYNNEI. Unmatched junction bases numbered 9, after V lost 10 bases and J lost 4 bases. The CDR3 extends over 13 amino acids. As DNA, the CDR3 is TGTGCCACGGTCAGGGGGTTGGGAGAGACCCAGTACTTC. Translated, it gives CATVRGLGETQYF.

This clone was picked up a small number of times. One end of the junction does not line up with germline, which may come from a read error. The chain employs TRBV15 and TRBJ2-3, with D unresolved. The V gene's germline CDR1 is LNHNV and CDR2 YYDKDF (reference sequence). This CDR3 region has 14 residues. The CDR3 spells CATSRDRGRTDTHF. The CDR3 coding sequence is TGTGCCACCAGCAGAGATCGAGGCCGCACAGATACGCATTTT.

The rearrangement links TRBV5-6 to TRBJ1-1; 11 bases line up with TRBD1. Germline assignment: CDR1 SGHDT and CDR2 YYEEEE. This CDR3 region has 14 residues. The trim removed 2 bases at V and 9 bases at J, leaving 6 bases unmatched. The CDR3 spells CASSFVGTGGKAFF. CDR3 in DNA: TGTGCCAGCAGCTTTGTCGGGACAGGGGGTAAAGCTTTCTTT.

V usage is TRBV25-1 and J usage is TRBJ2-7; 7 bases line up with TRBD1. J was trimmed by 0 bases and V by 8 bases; bases with no gene match: 4. The CDR3 loop spans 13 amino acids. Germline loops: CDR1 MGHDK, CDR2 SYGVNS. CDR3 DNA sequence: TGTGCCAGCCGAGGACAGGCCTCCTACGAGCAGTACTTC. It codes for CASRGQASYEQYF.

This sequence joins TRBV9 and TRBJ1-2, with unresolved D. V lost 4 bases, J lost 1 base, and 8 bases lay in between. CDR1 SGDLS and CDR2 YYNGEE come from the germline V gene. The CDR3 is made up of 13 amino acids. The CDR3 coding sequence is TGTGCCAGCAGCACCGGCGGTAACTATGGCTACACCTTC. This translates into CASSTGGNYGYTF.

V usage is TRBV15 and J usage is TRBJ2-3; 7 bases fit TRBD2. J was trimmed by 4 bases and V by 5 bases; bases with no gene match: 15. The CDR3 is 17 amino acids. Germline V gives CDR1 LNHNV, CDR2 YYDKDF (reference sequence). The CDR3 region is CATSSSGLGVLPDTQYF. For the CDR3, the DNA is TGTGCCACCAGCTCAAGTGGACTAGGAGTATTACCAGATACGCAGTATTTT.